This paragraph covers one TCR beta chain sequence. The method was immunoSEQ multiplex PCR; TCRdb's version includes in-frame clones alone and lacks a portion of them. Altogether tens of thousands of clones are present, 88% being singletons, with the ten largest covering approximately 4.7%. This record comes from a study of blood T cell repertoires in COVID-19. The overall study: Specimens from acute and convalescent COVID-19 originated in the United States, Italy and Spain. PBMCs, B-cell-depleted T cells, or T cells provided the cDNA or gDNA that made up the material.

V lost 5 bases, J lost 3 bases, and 2 bases stayed unmatched. CDR1 and CDR2 from the germline V gene are ENHRY and SYGVKD. This CDR3 region has 14 residues. The sequence was collected from a human donor in a cohort sampled during active COVID-19. V usage is TRBV10-3 and J usage is TRBJ2-3; 10 bases agree with TRBD2. Material for sequencing was peripheral blood. The chain's CDR3 is CAISLAGETDTQYF. CDR3 sequence (DNA): TGTGCCATCAGTCTAGCGGGAGAGACAGATACGCAGTATTTT.